This T cell receptor (beta chain) was recovered during a study of Ad26.COV2.S vaccination and SARS-CoV-2 variants. Whole-study context: By the intramuscular route, Ad26.COV2.S was given once, or twice 56 days apart.

Regarding treatment: about 20 received Ad26.COV2.S at low or high dose, single or two shots; 5 received placebo; per-sample allocation not given. Samples analyzed were those drawn on day 63 after the first vaccine or placebo injection. General study points: While placebo recipients had lower spike-specific TCR breadth, vaccine recipients had more.

The data were produced by immunoSEQ multiplex PCR, yet TCRdb's version contains in-frame clones alone and is incomplete. Among about 350,000 clones listed, roughly 90% were seen once. Germline lookup yields CDR1 SNHLY and CDR2 FYNNEI. Trimming took 7 bases from V and 4 from J, leaving 13 bases between them. The CDR3 consists of 13 residues. This clone came up once. No antigen is known for it. Sequencing used peripheral blood, obtained in a trial of Ad26.COV2.S vaccine versus placebo. The rearrangement uses TRBV2 and TRBJ1-1, with D maybe TRBD1 (5 bases). The origin of this receptor is a person between 18 and 65 years old who received the Ad26.COV2.S COVID-19 vaccine or a placebo. CDR3 sequence reads: CASNKERGTEAFF. As DNA, the CDR3 is TGTGCCAGCAATAAAGAAAGGGGCACTGAAGCTTTCTTT. Full variable domain (rest looked up from reference TRBV2 and TRBJ1-1): EPEVTQTPSHQVTQMGQEVILRCVPISNHLYFYWYRQILGQKVEFLVSFYNNEISEKSEIFDDQFSVERPDGSNFTLKIRSTKLEDSAMYFCASNKERGTEAFFGQGTRLTVV.